This TCR beta chain was profiled in a study of OX40 agonist ivuxolimab in advanced cancers. Turning to the study itself: Subjects had a mean age of around 60 years, with a range of about 23 to 90; 82.7% were male. Enrollees could have had prior anti-PD-1, anti-PD-L1 or anti-CTLA-4 therapy, which over 35% had received. Patients achieving partial responses numbered three: one hepatocellular carcinoma case and two cutaneous melanoma cases.

Findings of the study overall: Expanded clones belonging to CD8+ T cells outnumbered, on average, those of CD4+.

A note on this clone: Its target is not known.

Profiling relied on immunoSEQ multiplex PCR, and the TCRdb table lists in-frame clones only, not all of them. This table has 60,000 or so clones, about four fifths appearing once. This material consisted of CD4+ or CD8+ T cells sorted from blood, taken in a trial of the OX40 agonist ivuxolimab. This TCR was recovered from an adult with an advanced solid tumor such as melanoma, head and neck, liver or kidney cancer.

DNA for the CDR3: TGTGCCAGCAGCTTGGACGGGCTCAGGGGCTACACCTTC. Translating gives CASSLDGLRGYTF. V gene TRBV5-4 combines with J gene TRBJ1-2; no reliable D call. Trimming stripped 0 bases from V and 8 bases from J, with 11 bases between. Germline V gene sequence: CDR1 SGHNT, CDR2 YYREEE (reference sequence). The CDR3 has 13 amino acids.